The 18 T cell receptor beta chains in this list originate from one sample, sequenced in a study of cytomegalovirus exposure and HLA in healthy donors. Primers: 60 Vbeta forward and 13 Jbeta reverse. The repertoire was sequenced with immunoSEQ multiplex PCR; TCRdb's copy has only in-frame clones and lacks some. The sample has roughly 190,000 clones; approximately 70% are singletons. Sequencing used PBMCs. The receptors come from a woman in her twenties or thirties in good health and CMV-seronegative.

The genes are TRBV5-4 and TRBJ1-2; TRBD1 matches at 8 bases. Germline CDR1 and CDR2: SGHNT and YYREEE (reference sequence). J was trimmed by 8 bases and V by 6 bases; bases with no gene match: 15. The CDR3 covers 15 residues. The CDR3 loop is CASTSGIGQGGGYTF. The CDR3, as DNA: TGTGCCAGCACCTCCGGAATCGGACAGGGAGGCGGCTACACCTTC.

The chain combines TRBV2 with TRBJ2-7; no reliable D call. This CDR3 region has 14 residues. Deletions cut 1 base from V and 7 bases from J, with 14 bases between. Germline V CDR1 and CDR2: SNHLY, FYNNEI. The CDR3 here is CASSEGVASREQYF. CDR3 nucleotide sequence: TGTGCCAGCAGTGAAGGGGTAGCCTCTCGGGAGCAGTACTTC.

V is TRBV10-3 and J is TRBJ2-1, with 11 bases identical to TRBD2. J was trimmed by 3 bases and V by 4 bases; bases with no gene match: 2. The germline V gene encodes CDR1 ENHRY and CDR2 SYGVKD. This CDR3 spans 15 amino acids. CDR3 DNA sequence: TGTGCCATCAGTGCGACTAGCGGGGACTACAATGAGCAGTTCTTC. Its translation is CAISATSGDYNEQFF.

The rearrangement joins TRBV30 to TRBJ2-7, with 7 bases aligning to TRBD2. J lost 2 bases, V lost 3 bases, and 7 bases had no gene match. Germline CDR1 GTSNPN, CDR2 SVGIG (reference sequence). The CDR3 consists of 14 residues. The CDR3 bases are TGTGCCTGGAGGGTACCGGGAGGTACCTACGAGCAGTACTTC. Translated: CAWRVPGGTYEQYF.

This clone was seen more than once but under ten times. V and J are TRBV28 and TRBJ2-7; 9 bases fit TRBD1. V gave up 5 bases and J gave up 1 base; unmatched junction bases: 6. This CDR3 spans 15 amino acids. The germline CDR1 and CDR2 sequences are MDHEN and SYDVKM. The DNA for the CDR3 is TGTGCCAGCAGTGAGCCGGGACAGGGTTCCTACGAGCAGTACTTC. This translates into CASSEPGQGSYEQYF.

The chain carries TRBV6-6 and TRBJ1-2; the match to TRBD1 covers 9 bases. Losses at the gene ends were 9 bases for V and 2 bases for J; bases not matched to a gene: 13. The germline V gene encodes CDR1 MNHNY and CDR2 SVGAGI (reference sequence). This CDR3 is 16 amino acids long. The CDR3 loop reads CARAPGQGDFNYGYTF. For the CDR3, the DNA is TGTGCCAGGGCACCGGGACAGGGAGATTTCAACTATGGCTACACCTTC.

This chain links TRBV4-3 with TRBJ2-1, with a weak D call TRBD1 (6 bases). The CDR3 length is 16 residues. Germline V gene data show CDR1 as LGHNA and CDR2 as YSLEER. The V and J ends lost 4 bases and 6 bases respectively, with 19 bases between them. The CDR3 spells CASSPRSGTQINEQFF. The CDR3 DNA reads as TGCGCCAGCAGCCCCAGATCAGGGACACAAATCAATGAGCAGTTCTTC.

This chain joins TRBV10-3 and TRBJ1-2; D is undetermined. This CDR3 has 15 residues. Per germline, CDR1 ENHRY and CDR2 SYGVKD. The V end lost 3 bases, the J end lost 6 bases, and 17 bases lay between the germline ends. The CDR3 coding sequence is TGTGCCATCAGTGAAGTTACTGGCCCGGCGGATGGCTACACCTTC. Amino acid sequence: CAISEVTGPADGYTF.

V and J are TRBV19 and TRBJ2-1; TRBD2 might be the D (6 bases). The CDR3 is 15 amino acids. Trimming removed 5 bases at V and 10 bases at J, with 21 bases between. Germline assignment: CDR1 LNHDA and CDR2 SQIVND (reference sequence). CDR3 bases: TGTGCCAGTAGTGGAAGTTTCGGGGCGGGACTGGAGCAGTTCTTC. Translating gives CASSGSFGAGLEQFF.

The genes are TRBV7-9 and TRBJ2-3; possible D gene TRBD1, 5 bases. This CDR3 has 16 residues. Deletions cut 6 bases from V and 0 bases from J, with 16 bases between. The germline V gene has CDR1 SEHNR and CDR2 FQNEAQ (reference sequence). The CDR3: CASSQGIGESTDTQYF. The CDR3 DNA reads TGTGCCAGCAGTCAGGGCATAGGAGAAAGCACAGATACGCAGTATTTT.

The chain is built from TRBV7-8 and TRBJ1-2; TRBD1 aligns across 7 bases. The junction had 9 bases not matched to a gene; V was cut back by 5 bases and J by 6 bases. This CDR3 spans 14 amino acids. CDR1 and CDR2 from the germline V gene are SGHVS and FQNEAQ. The CDR3, as DNA: TGTGCCAGCAGCCGCAGGGACAGCTTAAATGGCTACACCTTC. Translating gives CASSRRDSLNGYTF.

This clone was found once. V gene TRBV6-6 combines with J gene TRBJ2-2; TRBD1 might be the D (6 bases). The CDR3 consists of 14 residues. V lost 6 bases to trimming and J lost 4 bases, with 12 bases between them. Germline CDR1 MNHNY, CDR2 SVGAGI (reference sequence). The CDR3 reads CASRERGGTGELFF. In DNA form, the CDR3 reads TGTGCCAGCAGGGAACGAGGGGGCACCGGGGAGCTGTTTTTT.

The chain joins TRBV7-2 to TRBJ2-2, with D maybe TRBD1 (6 bases). CDR1 and CDR2 from the germline V gene are SGHTA and FQGNSA. The ends were cut back, 2 bases at V and 5 bases at J, with 12 bases in the middle. The CDR3 has 15 residues. CDR3 in amino acids: CASSLMGQMTGELFF. The DNA of the CDR3 is TGTGCCAGCAGCTTAATGGGACAAATGACCGGGGAGCTGTTTTTT. The variable domain in full, with the rest retrieved from reference TRBV7-2 and TRBJ2-2, is GAGVSQSPSNKVTEKGKDVELRCDPISGHTALYWYRQSLGQGLEFLIYFQGNSAPDKSGLPSDRFSAERTGGSVSTLTIQRTQQEDSAVYLCASSLMGQMTGELFFGEGSRLTVL.

This clone appeared once. The chain links TRBV4-2 to TRBJ2-7, with TRBD2 identical over 8 bases. Per the germline V gene, CDR1 is LGHNA and CDR2 is YNFKEQ. Unmatched junction bases numbered 9, after V lost 4 bases and J lost 4 bases. The CDR3 is made up of 15 amino acids. CDR3 DNA: TGTGCCAGCAGCCTCGCGAGGAGCGGGAGTTACGAGCAGTACTTC. This translates into CASSLARSGSYEQYF.

V is TRBV6-4 and J is TRBJ2-7, with 7 bases matching TRBD2. CDR3 length equals 15 residues. The V segment lost 8 bases and the J segment 2 bases; nucleotides outside the gene matches: 12. Germline V lookup: CDR1 MRHNA, CDR2 SNTAGT. The CDR3 DNA reads TGTGCCAGCTCTAGCGGAGTCGGGGCCACCTACGAGCAGTACTTC. Translation: CASSSGVGATYEQYF.

A few counts support this clone. The chain combines TRBV25-1 with TRBJ1-4, with a weak D call TRBD1 (6 bases). The CDR3 runs 14 residues. Germline CDR1 and CDR2: MGHDK and SYGVNS. The V end was cut by 6 bases, the J end by 7 bases, with 15 bases between. CDR3 DNA sequence: TGTGCCAGCAGCTTAAGGGGGTCTAGTGAAAAACTGTTTTTT. Its translation: CASSLRGSSEKLFF.

This clone is a singleton in its sample. The chain recombines TRBV7-8 with TRBJ1-5; 8 nucleotides line up with TRBD1. J lost 0 bases, V lost 11 bases, and 6 bases had no gene match. The V gene's germline CDR1 is SGHVS and CDR2 FQNEAQ. This CDR3 comprises 14 residues. CDR3 region: CALGDRFSNQPQHF. For the CDR3, the DNA is TGTGCCCTCGGGGACAGGTTTAGCAATCAGCCCCAGCATTTT.

The rearrangement uses TRBV20-1 and TRBJ2-1, with a tentative D call TRBD1 (5 bases). Trimming shortened V by 7 bases and J by 5 bases, and 9 bases separated the two germline ends. The CDR3 extends over 11 amino acids. The V gene's germline CDR1 is DFQATT and CDR2 SNEGSKA (reference sequence). In nucleotides, the CDR3 is TGCAGTGTATGGGGCGACAATGAGCAGTTCTTC. Protein sequence: CSVWGDNEQFF.